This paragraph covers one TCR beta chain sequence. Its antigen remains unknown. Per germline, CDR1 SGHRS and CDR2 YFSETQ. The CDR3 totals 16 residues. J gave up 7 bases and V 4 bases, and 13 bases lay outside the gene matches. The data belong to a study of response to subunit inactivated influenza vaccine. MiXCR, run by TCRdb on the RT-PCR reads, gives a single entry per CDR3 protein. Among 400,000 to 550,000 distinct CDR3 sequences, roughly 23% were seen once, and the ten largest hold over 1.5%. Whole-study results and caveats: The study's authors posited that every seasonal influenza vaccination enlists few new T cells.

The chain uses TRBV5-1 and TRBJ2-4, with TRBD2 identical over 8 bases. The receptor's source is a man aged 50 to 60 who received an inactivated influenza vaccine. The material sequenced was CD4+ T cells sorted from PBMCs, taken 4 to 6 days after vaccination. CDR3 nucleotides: TGCGCCAGCAGCCGAGCCCTAGCGGGCGGAGGGAACATTCAGTACTTC. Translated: CASSRALAGGGNIQYF.